Detailed here is one T cell receptor beta chain. This entry belongs to a study of T cell changes during pregnancy in multiple sclerosis. Germline V CDR1 and CDR2: SGDLS, YYNGEE. The CDR3 is made up of 15 amino acids. The V end was cut by 0 bases, the J end by 4 bases, with 12 bases between. Produced via immunoSEQ multiplex PCR; TCRdb's table is partial and in-frame only. The table records tens of thousands of clones, approximately 90% of them present only once. This clonotype originated in a female donor with multiple sclerosis, enrolled in a pregnancy study. J is TRBJ2-3 and V is TRBV9; a possible D gene is TRBD2 (6 bases). Sequencing was performed on CD8+ T cells from peripheral blood mononuclear cells, taken before pregnancy. The CDR3 DNA follows: TGTGCCAGCAGCGTAGATGGGGACTGGGCAGATACGCAGTATTTT. Residues: CASSVDGDWADTQYF. Based on the CDR3 plus reference TRBV9 and TRBJ2-3, the full variable domain is DSGVTQTPKHLITATGQRVTLRCSPRSGDLSVYWYQQSLDQGLQFLIQYYNGEERAKGNILERFSAQQFPDLHSELNLSSLELGDSALYFCASSVDGDWADTQYFGPGTRLTVL.